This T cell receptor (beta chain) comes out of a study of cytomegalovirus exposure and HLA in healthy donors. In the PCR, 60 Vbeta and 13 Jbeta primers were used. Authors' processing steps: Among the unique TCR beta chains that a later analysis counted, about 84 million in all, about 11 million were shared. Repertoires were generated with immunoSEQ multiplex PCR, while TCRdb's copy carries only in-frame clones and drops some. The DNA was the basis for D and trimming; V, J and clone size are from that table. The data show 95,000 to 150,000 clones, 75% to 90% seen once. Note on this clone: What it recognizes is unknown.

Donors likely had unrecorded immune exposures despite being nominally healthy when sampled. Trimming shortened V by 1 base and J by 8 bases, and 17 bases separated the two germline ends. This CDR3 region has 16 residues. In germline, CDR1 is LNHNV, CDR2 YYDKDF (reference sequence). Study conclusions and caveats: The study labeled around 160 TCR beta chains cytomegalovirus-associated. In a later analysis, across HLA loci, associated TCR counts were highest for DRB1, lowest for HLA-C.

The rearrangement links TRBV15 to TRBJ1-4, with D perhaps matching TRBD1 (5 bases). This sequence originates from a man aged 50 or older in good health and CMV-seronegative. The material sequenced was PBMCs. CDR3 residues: CATSRVRVSQGEKLFF. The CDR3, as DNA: TGTGCCACCAGCAGAGTCAGGGTCTCCCAGGGAGAAAAACTGTTTTTT.